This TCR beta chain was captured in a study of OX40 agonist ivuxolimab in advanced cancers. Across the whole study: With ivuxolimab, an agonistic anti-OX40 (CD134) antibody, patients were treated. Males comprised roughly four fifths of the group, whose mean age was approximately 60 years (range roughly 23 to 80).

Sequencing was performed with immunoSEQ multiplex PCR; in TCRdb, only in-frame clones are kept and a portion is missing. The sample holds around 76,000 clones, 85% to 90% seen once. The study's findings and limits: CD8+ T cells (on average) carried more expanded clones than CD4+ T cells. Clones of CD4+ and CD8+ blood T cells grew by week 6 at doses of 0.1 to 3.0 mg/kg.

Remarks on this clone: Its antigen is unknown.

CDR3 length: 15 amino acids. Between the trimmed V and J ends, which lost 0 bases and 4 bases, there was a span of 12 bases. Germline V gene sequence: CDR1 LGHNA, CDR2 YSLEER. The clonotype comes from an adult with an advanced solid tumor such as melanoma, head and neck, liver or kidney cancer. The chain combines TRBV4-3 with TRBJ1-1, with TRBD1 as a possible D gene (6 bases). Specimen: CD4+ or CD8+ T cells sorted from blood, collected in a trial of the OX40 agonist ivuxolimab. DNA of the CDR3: TGCGCCAGCAGCCAAGAACCGGACAGTTTCACTGAAGCTTTCTTT. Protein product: CASSQEPDSFTEAFF.